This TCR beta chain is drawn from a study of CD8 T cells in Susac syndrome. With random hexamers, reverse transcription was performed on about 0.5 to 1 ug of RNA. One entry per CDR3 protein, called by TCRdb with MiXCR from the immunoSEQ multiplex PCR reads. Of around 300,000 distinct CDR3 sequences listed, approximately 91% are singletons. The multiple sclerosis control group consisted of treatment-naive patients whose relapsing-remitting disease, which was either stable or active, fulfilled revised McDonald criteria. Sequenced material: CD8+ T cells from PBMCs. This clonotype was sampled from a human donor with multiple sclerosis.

The CDR3 nucleotides are TGTGCCAGCAGCCGCCTGGACAGGACGGGGGAGACCCAGTACTTC. Protein sequence: CASSRLDRTGETQYF. The genes are TRBV3-1 and TRBJ2-5, with 7 bases lining up with TRBD1. The CDR3 is 15 amino acids. CDR1 is LGHDT and CDR2 is YNNKEL in the germline V gene (reference sequence). Trimming at V came to 4 bases and at J to 5 bases, leaving 10 bases not matched to a gene.